These 29 T cell receptor beta chains came from one sample sequenced in a study of blood T cell repertoires in COVID-19. This table comes from immunoSEQ multiplex PCR, and its TCRdb copy is limited to in-frame clones, with some not included. The sample gives 130,000 or so clones, about 86% of which show up once; 3% to 3.5% is in the top ten. The sequenced material came from peripheral blood. All receptors come from a woman over 75 with acute or convalescent COVID-19.

This chain uses TRBV28 with TRBJ2-1; 10 positions agree with TRBD1. The germline V gene encodes CDR1 MDHEN and CDR2 SYDVKM. J was trimmed by 7 bases and V by 6 bases; bases with no gene match: 12. This CDR3 region has 16 residues. The CDR3 reads CASSETRDRGLNEQFF. CDR3 bases: TGTGCCAGCAGCGAGACCCGGGACAGGGGTTTGAATGAGCAGTTCTTC.

This chain uses TRBV2 with TRBJ1-2; TRBD1 matches 8 bases. This CDR3 contains 14 residues. The germline V gene has CDR1 SNHLY and CDR2 FYNNEI. Trimming cost V 3 bases and J 3 bases; bases outside gene matches: 3. The CDR3 DNA sequence: TGTGCCAGCAGTGAGGACAGGGCTTACTATGGCTACACCTTC. Translation gives CASSEDRAYYGYTF. The complete variable domain, with remaining parts taken from reference TRBV2 and TRBJ1-2, reads EPEVTQTPSHQVTQMGQEVILRCVPISNHLYFYWYRQILGQKVEFLVSFYNNEISEKSEIFDDQFSVERPDGSNFTLKIRSTKLEDSAMYFCASSEDRAYYGYTFGSGTRLTVV.

The J gene is TRBJ1-1, the V gene TRBV5-6; tentatively, D is TRBD1 (6 bases). V was trimmed by 0 bases and J by 5 bases, leaving 17 bases between them. CDR3 length equals 16 residues. The germline V gene has CDR1 SGHDT and CDR2 YYEEEE. The CDR3 coding sequence is TGTGCCAGCAGCTTGGACATCCGGGGGGCGAGAACTGAAGCTTTCTTT. Translated, it gives CASSLDIRGARTEAFF.

V gene TRBV5-6 combines with J gene TRBJ1-5; the D is unclear. V was cut by 1 base and J by 5 bases, with 7 bases left in between. CDR1 is SGHDT and CDR2 is YYEEEE in the germline V gene. The CDR3 length is 13 residues. CDR3: CASSLSTDQPQHF. The CDR3 region has the DNA TGTGCCAGCAGCTTGTCCACTGATCAGCCCCAGCATTTT.

The chain carries TRBV5-1 and TRBJ1-2; 7 positions match TRBD1. V was clipped by 5 bases and J by 4 bases; unmatched bases: 8. The CDR3 contains 14 residues. CDR1 and CDR2 (germline): SGHRS, YFSETQ. Written as DNA, the CDR3 is TGCGCCAGCAGGTTGACAGGGTACAGCTATGGCTACACCTTC. Its protein is CASRLTGYSYGYTF.

V and J are TRBV18 and TRBJ2-1, with TRBD2 matching 10 bases. The CDR3 length is 17 residues. Germline V gene lookup returns CDR1 KGHSH and CDR2 LQKENI. After removal of 0 bases from V and 10 bases from J, the junction contained 12 bases not matched to a gene. CDR3 in amino acids: CASSPPVLSGGFWEQFF. As DNA, the CDR3 is TGTGCCAGCTCACCACCGGTTCTTAGCGGGGGGTTCTGGGAGCAGTTCTTC.

The J gene is TRBJ2-2, the V gene TRBV7-2; tentatively, D is TRBD1 (6 bases). Germline assignment: CDR1 SGHTA and CDR2 FQGNSA. This CDR3 is built from 15 residues. V gave up 6 bases and J gave up 0 bases, with 11 bases separating them. The DNA for the CDR3 is TGTGCCAGCAGACCAGGGGCCACGAACACCGGGGAGCTGTTTTTT. Encoded protein: CASRPGATNTGELFF.

Only a few counts were recorded for this clone. This chain connects TRBV9 to TRBJ1-6; D call uncertain. The ends were cut back, 4 bases at V and 8 bases at J, with 16 bases in the middle. Germline lookup yields CDR1 SGDLS and CDR2 YYNGEE. This CDR3 comprises 15 residues. In nucleotides, the CDR3 is TGTGCCAGCAGCCCCCAAGCAGGCAGAGATTCACCCCTCCACTTT. It translates to CASSPQAGRDSPLHF.

This clone was observed a few times. V and J are TRBV7-7 and TRBJ1-1, with a tentative D call TRBD1 (5 bases). Trimming shortened V by 5 bases and J by 5 bases, and 15 bases separated the two germline ends. The germline gives CDR1 SSHAT, CDR2 FNYEAQ (reference sequence). This CDR3 is built from 14 residues. Here the CDR3 DNA reads TGTGCCAGCAGCCCCGGGGGATGGGATACTGAAGCTTTCTTT. It codes for CASSPGGWDTEAFF.

The rearrangement joins TRBV7-2 to TRBJ1-5; D gene uncertain. Trimming stripped 7 bases from V and 4 bases from J, with 8 bases between. The CDR3 loop spans 12 amino acids. Per the germline V gene, CDR1 is SGHTA and CDR2 is FQGNSA. The CDR3 nucleotides are TGTGCCAGCAACTCCATTAATCAGCCCCAGCATTTT. This gives the protein CASNSINQPQHF.

This clone was seen a handful of times. The rearrangement joins TRBV7-2 to TRBJ1-6; a weak D match, TRBD1 (5 bases). V dropped 1 base and J dropped 10 bases, with 14 bases sitting between them. In germline, CDR1 is SGHTA, CDR2 FQGNSA. The CDR3 totals 15 residues. CDR3 DNA sequence: TGTGCCAGCAGCTTAGATGTCGGGGGAAGGTCACCCCTCCACTTT. Its translation is CASSLDVGGRSPLHF.

This clone was observed a handful of times. This same CDR3 is encoded by further DNA sequences in the sample. The chain uses TRBV12-3 or TRBV12-4 and TRBJ1-1; D uncertain. V was clipped by 6 bases and J by 4 bases, with 6 bases between them. The CDR3 has 11 residues. In DNA, the CDR3 is TGTGCCAGCAGGGGCGTCACTGAAGCTTTCTTT. It is translated as CASRGVTEAFF.

J is TRBJ1-2 and V is TRBV5-4; TRBD1 is a possible D gene (6 bases). Looked up from germline, CDR1 is SGHNT and CDR2 is YYREEE (reference sequence). This CDR3 spans 14 amino acids. Between the trimmed V and J ends, which lost 0 bases and 0 bases, there was a span of 6 bases. Here the CDR3 reads CASSLDRANYGYTF. The CDR3 region has the DNA TGTGCCAGCAGCTTGGACAGGGCTAACTATGGCTACACCTTC.

V is TRBV18 and J is TRBJ2-3; 8 positions match TRBD1. J lost 1 base, V lost 4 bases, and 1 base had no gene match. This CDR3 contains 14 residues. Germline V gene lookup returns CDR1 KGHSH and CDR2 LQKENI. The CDR3: CASSQTGGTDTQYF. The CDR3, as DNA: TGTGCCAGCTCACAGACAGGGGGCACAGATACGCAGTATTTT.

This chain joins TRBV7-2 and TRBJ2-3, with TRBD2 matching over 8 bases. CDR1 is SGHTA, CDR2 FQGNSA, per germline. This CDR3 contains 17 residues. The V and J ends lost 5 bases and 6 bases, in that order; junction bases with no gene match: 16. The CDR3, as DNA: TGTGCCAGCAGCCCAGATGGACTAGCATTAGGGGCGGATACGCAGTATTTT. This sequence encodes CASSPDGLALGADTQYF. Based on the CDR3 plus reference TRBV7-2 and TRBJ2-3, the full variable domain is GAGVSQSPSNKVTEKGKDVELRCDPISGHTALYWYRQSLGQGLEFLIYFQGNSAPDKSGLPSDRFSAERTGGSVSTLTIQRTQQEDSAVYLCASSPDGLALGADTQYFGPGTRLTVL.

The chain combines TRBV5-1 with TRBJ2-3; 8 nucleotides align to TRBD1. Germline values: CDR1 SGHRS, CDR2 YFSETQ. V dropped 2 bases and J dropped 3; count of bases not matched to a gene: 2. The CDR3 runs 14 residues. CDR3 DNA sequence: TGCGCCAGCAGCTTATGGACAGGGACAGATACGCAGTATTTT. This gives the protein CASSLWTGTDTQYF.

This clone showed up just a few times. V usage is TRBV3-1 (or the pseudogene TRBV3-2) and J usage is TRBJ1-2; D call uncertain. The CDR3 is 14 residues long. The V end lost 0 bases, the J end lost 4 bases, and 9 bases lay between the germline ends. Germline lookup yields CDR1 LGHDT and CDR2 YNNKEL (reference sequence). The CDR3 DNA reads as TGTGCCAGCAGCCAAGAGGGCCAAGTCTATGGCTACACCTTC. As protein: CASSQEGQVYGYTF.

This sequence joins TRBV10-3 and TRBJ1-3; tentatively, D is TRBD1 (6 bases). V shed 3 bases and J shed 4 bases, with 7 bases lying between them. CDR3 length: 13 amino acids. Germline V gives CDR1 ENHRY, CDR2 SYGVKD. CDR3: CAISDRGGNTIYF. The CDR3 DNA sequence: TGTGCCATCAGTGACAGGGGAGGAAACACCATATATTTT.

The rearrangement links TRBV19 to TRBJ1-1; D is possibly TRBD1 (5 bases). Trimming removed 7 bases from V and 4 bases from J, with 16 bases in between. Germline V gene sequence: CDR1 LNHDA, CDR2 SQIVND (reference sequence). The CDR3 has 14 amino acids. DNA for the CDR3: TGTGCCAGTAATAGGAATGGGGCAGGCACTGAAGCTTTCTTT. Its translation is CASNRNGAGTEAFF.

This chain connects TRBV9 to TRBJ2-5; D call uncertain. The germline V gene encodes CDR1 SGDLS and CDR2 YYNGEE. V was trimmed by 0 bases and J by 5 bases, leaving 8 bases between them. The CDR3 spans 13 residues. DNA of the CDR3: TGTGCCAGCAGCGTAGTTAGTCGGGAGACCCAGTACTTC. It codes for CASSVVSRETQYF.

A single count supports this clone. The chain carries TRBV7-6 and TRBJ1-3; 8 nucleotides line up with TRBD1. After removal of 3 bases from V and 4 bases from J, the junction contained 5 bases not matched to a gene. The CDR3 contains 15 residues. The germline V gene encodes CDR1 SGHVS and CDR2 FNYEAQ. The CDR3 DNA reads TGTGCCAGCAGCTTCGACAGGGGATCAGGAAACACCATATATTTT. It yields the protein CASSFDRGSGNTIYF.

The V and J genes are TRBV14 and TRBJ1-2, with a possible D match to TRBD1 (6 bases). The CDR3 consists of 14 residues. The V end was cut by 0 bases, the J end by 4 bases, with 9 bases between. Germline V gives CDR1 SGHDN, CDR2 FVKESK. The CDR3 loop is CASSQEWTVYGYTF. The CDR3 region has the DNA TGTGCCAGCAGCCAAGAATGGACAGTCTATGGCTACACCTTC.

The chain recombines TRBV5-1 with TRBJ1-2; D possibly corresponds to TRBD1 (6 bases). The CDR3 runs 14 residues. V was trimmed by 4 bases and J by 8 bases, leaving 18 bases between them. Germline CDR1 is SGHRS and CDR2 is YFSETQ. Here the CDR3 DNA reads TGCGCCAGCAGCACCGACACAGGGACGGGAGGCTACACCTTC. It encodes CASSTDTGTGGYTF.

This chain joins TRBV2 and TRBJ2-1; D is perhaps TRBD1 (6 bases). The CDR3 has 14 amino acids. V lost 6 bases and J 4 bases, leaving 13 bases between the germline ends. Germline V gene sequence: CDR1 SNHLY, CDR2 FYNNEI. CDR3 in amino acids: CASRSEGQYNEQFF. CDR3 coding DNA: TGTGCCAGCAGGTCAGAAGGACAGTACAATGAGCAGTTCTTC.

V gene TRBV19 combines with J gene TRBJ1-5; D is perhaps TRBD1 (6 bases). The CDR3 sequence is 13 residues long. Germline V gene sequence: CDR1 LNHDA, CDR2 SQIVND (reference sequence). Trimming shortened V by 5 bases and J by 5 bases, and 10 bases separated the two germline ends. The CDR3 reads CASSLRQDQPQHF. The CDR3 DNA is TGTGCCAGTAGTCTACGACAGGATCAGCCCCAGCATTTT.

V is TRBV10-3 and J is TRBJ1-5; 10 bases are a match to TRBD1. J was trimmed by 5 bases and V by 5 bases; bases with no gene match: 6. Germline V CDR1 and CDR2: ENHRY, SYGVKD. The CDR3 totals 15 residues. The CDR3 reads CAISSRDRGDQPQHF. The DNA for the CDR3 is TGTGCCATCAGTAGCCGGGACAGGGGCGATCAGCCCCAGCATTTT.

This chain links TRBV5-1 with TRBJ1-1; D uncertain. The CDR3 runs 13 residues. Germline V gene sequence: CDR1 SGHRS, CDR2 YFSETQ. V lost 3 bases to trimming and J lost 6 bases, with 12 bases between them. CDR3 protein: CASSSDAGAEAFF. The CDR3 bases are TGCGCCAGCAGCTCGGACGCGGGCGCTGAAGCTTTCTTT.

The V gene is TRBV7-3, the J gene TRBJ2-1; 11 bases match TRBD2. Trimming took 5 bases from V and 7 from J; bases not matched to a gene: 7. CDR1 is SGHTA and CDR2 is FQGTGA in the germline V gene. The CDR3 is 15 amino acids. CDR3 DNA sequence: TGTGCCAGCAGCCCTACTAGCGGGGGACCTAATGAGCAGTTCTTC. Amino acids: CASSPTSGGPNEQFF.

This clone was observed a handful of times. The rearrangement uses TRBV7-8 and TRBJ1-1, with D maybe TRBD1 (6 bases). This CDR3 has 12 residues. Germline V gene lookup returns CDR1 SGHVS and CDR2 FQNEAQ. Trimming removed 2 bases from V and 5 bases from J, with 6 bases in between. The CDR3 DNA follows: TGTGCCAGCAGCTTAAGGGGGACTGAAGCTTTCTTT. Encoded protein: CASSLRGTEAFF.